What follows is one TCR beta chain and its context. The sample belongs to a study of OX40 agonist ivuxolimab in advanced cancers. As for the study in general: The study treated patients with ivuxolimab, an agonistic anti-OX40 (CD134) antibody. Partial responses were achieved by three patients, one with hepatocellular carcinoma and two with cutaneous melanoma.

Germline loops: CDR1 LNHDA, CDR2 SQIVND (reference sequence). After removal of 5 bases from V and 0 bases from J, the junction contained 4 bases not matched to a gene. CDR3 length: 16 amino acids. Here immunoSEQ multiplex PCR was the method, and the copy in TCRdb shows in-frame clones only, minus some. The profile covers 15,000 to 20,000 clones, with 55% to 80% appearing a single time and 24% taken by the ten largest. The rearrangement uses TRBV19 and TRBJ2-2; 9 nucleotides match TRBD1. This TCR came from an adult with an advanced solid tumor such as melanoma, head and neck, liver or kidney cancer. The sequencing here drew on CD4+ or CD8+ T cells sorted from blood, taken in a trial of the OX40 agonist ivuxolimab. Here the CDR3 reads CASSLRTGANTGELFF. The CDR3, as DNA: TGTGCCAGTAGTCTCCGGACAGGGGCGAACACCGGGGAGCTGTTTTTT.